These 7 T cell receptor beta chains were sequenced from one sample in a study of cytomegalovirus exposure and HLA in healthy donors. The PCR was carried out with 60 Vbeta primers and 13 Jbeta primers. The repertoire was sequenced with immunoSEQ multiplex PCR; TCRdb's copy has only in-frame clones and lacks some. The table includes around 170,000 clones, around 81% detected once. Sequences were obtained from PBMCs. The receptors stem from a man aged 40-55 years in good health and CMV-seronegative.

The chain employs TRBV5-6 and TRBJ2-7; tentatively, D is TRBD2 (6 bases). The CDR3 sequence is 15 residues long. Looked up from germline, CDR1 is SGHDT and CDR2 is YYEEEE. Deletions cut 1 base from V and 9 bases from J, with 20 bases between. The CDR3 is CASSLSHTGGIGQYF. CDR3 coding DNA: TGTGCCAGCAGCTTGAGCCACACGGGCGGGATAGGGCAGTACTTC.

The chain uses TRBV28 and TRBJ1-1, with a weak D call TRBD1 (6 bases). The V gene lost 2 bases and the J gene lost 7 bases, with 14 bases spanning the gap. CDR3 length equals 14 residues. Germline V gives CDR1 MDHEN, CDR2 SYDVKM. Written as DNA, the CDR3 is TGTGCCAGCAGTTTACCAGGGGCCCGGCTTGAAGCTTTCTTT. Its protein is CASSLPGARLEAFF.

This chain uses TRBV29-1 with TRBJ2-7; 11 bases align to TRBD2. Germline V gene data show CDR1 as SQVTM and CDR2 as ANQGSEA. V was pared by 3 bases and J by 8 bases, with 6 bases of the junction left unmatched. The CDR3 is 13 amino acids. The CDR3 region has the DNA TGCAGCGTTGAGGTTAGCGGGGGGGCCAAGCAGTACTTC. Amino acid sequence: CSVEVSGGAKQYF.

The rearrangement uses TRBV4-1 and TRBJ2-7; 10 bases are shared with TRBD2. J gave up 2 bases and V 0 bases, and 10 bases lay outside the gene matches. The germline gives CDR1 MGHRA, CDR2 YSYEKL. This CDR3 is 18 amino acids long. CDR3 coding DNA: TGCGCCAGCAGCCAAGATAGGCTAGCGGGAGCGACTCCCTACGAGCAGTACTTC. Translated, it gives CASSQDRLAGATPYEQYF.

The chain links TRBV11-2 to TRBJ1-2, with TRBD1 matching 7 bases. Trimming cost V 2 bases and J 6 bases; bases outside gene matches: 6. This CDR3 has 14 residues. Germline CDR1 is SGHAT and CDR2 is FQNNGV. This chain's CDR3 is CASSLRGQGDGYTF. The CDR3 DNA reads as TGTGCCAGCAGCTTAAGGGGCCAGGGGGATGGCTACACCTTC. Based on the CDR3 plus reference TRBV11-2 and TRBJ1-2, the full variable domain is EAGVAQSPRYKIIEKRQSVAFWCNPISGHATLYWYQQILGQGPKLLIQFQNNGVVDDSQLPKDRFSAERLKGVDSTLKIQPAKLEDSAVYLCASSLRGQGDGYTFGSGTRLTVV.

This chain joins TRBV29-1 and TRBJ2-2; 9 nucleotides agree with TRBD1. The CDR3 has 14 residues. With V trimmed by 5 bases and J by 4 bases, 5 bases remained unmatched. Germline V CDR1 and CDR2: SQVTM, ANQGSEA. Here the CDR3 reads CSVRTGESTGELFF. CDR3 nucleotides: TGCAGCGTTAGGACAGGGGAAAGCACCGGGGAGCTGTTTTTT.

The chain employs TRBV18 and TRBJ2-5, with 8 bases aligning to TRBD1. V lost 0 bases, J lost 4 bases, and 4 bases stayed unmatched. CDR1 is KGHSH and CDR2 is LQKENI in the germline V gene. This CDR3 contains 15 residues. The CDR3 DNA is TGTGCCAGCTCACCACCTCAGGGGGCCAGAGAGACCCAGTACTTC. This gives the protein CASSPPQGARETQYF.